This T cell receptor beta chain was captured in a study of T cell responses to AZD1222 COVID-19 vaccine. General study findings and limits: The donors showed a predominance of white British ancestry and of females, with possible underestimation of clonal diversity. The study found vaccine-associated CD4 TCRs spanning spike, dominant at 160-218 and 743-854. Baseline testing showed seropositivity in only six AZD1222 recipients.

As to this clone: Its antigen is not known.

Sequencing used immunoSEQ multiplex PCR; TCRdb keeps in-frame clones, though not all of them. Found here are approximately 150,000 clones, around 89% of them singletons; the top ten hold about 3.2%. V was cut by 3 bases and J by 0 bases, with 2 bases left in between. The length of the CDR3 is 13 residues. CDR1 SEHNR and CDR2 FQNEAQ come from the germline V gene (reference sequence). The chain couples TRBV7-9 to TRBJ1-4; no clear D gene. The TCR comes from an adult in good health. Sequenced material: peripheral blood, taken on day 0 of MenACWY control vaccination. Written as DNA, the CDR3 is TGTGCCAGCAGCTTTGCAACTAATGAAAAACTGTTTTTT. It is translated as CASSFATNEKLFF.